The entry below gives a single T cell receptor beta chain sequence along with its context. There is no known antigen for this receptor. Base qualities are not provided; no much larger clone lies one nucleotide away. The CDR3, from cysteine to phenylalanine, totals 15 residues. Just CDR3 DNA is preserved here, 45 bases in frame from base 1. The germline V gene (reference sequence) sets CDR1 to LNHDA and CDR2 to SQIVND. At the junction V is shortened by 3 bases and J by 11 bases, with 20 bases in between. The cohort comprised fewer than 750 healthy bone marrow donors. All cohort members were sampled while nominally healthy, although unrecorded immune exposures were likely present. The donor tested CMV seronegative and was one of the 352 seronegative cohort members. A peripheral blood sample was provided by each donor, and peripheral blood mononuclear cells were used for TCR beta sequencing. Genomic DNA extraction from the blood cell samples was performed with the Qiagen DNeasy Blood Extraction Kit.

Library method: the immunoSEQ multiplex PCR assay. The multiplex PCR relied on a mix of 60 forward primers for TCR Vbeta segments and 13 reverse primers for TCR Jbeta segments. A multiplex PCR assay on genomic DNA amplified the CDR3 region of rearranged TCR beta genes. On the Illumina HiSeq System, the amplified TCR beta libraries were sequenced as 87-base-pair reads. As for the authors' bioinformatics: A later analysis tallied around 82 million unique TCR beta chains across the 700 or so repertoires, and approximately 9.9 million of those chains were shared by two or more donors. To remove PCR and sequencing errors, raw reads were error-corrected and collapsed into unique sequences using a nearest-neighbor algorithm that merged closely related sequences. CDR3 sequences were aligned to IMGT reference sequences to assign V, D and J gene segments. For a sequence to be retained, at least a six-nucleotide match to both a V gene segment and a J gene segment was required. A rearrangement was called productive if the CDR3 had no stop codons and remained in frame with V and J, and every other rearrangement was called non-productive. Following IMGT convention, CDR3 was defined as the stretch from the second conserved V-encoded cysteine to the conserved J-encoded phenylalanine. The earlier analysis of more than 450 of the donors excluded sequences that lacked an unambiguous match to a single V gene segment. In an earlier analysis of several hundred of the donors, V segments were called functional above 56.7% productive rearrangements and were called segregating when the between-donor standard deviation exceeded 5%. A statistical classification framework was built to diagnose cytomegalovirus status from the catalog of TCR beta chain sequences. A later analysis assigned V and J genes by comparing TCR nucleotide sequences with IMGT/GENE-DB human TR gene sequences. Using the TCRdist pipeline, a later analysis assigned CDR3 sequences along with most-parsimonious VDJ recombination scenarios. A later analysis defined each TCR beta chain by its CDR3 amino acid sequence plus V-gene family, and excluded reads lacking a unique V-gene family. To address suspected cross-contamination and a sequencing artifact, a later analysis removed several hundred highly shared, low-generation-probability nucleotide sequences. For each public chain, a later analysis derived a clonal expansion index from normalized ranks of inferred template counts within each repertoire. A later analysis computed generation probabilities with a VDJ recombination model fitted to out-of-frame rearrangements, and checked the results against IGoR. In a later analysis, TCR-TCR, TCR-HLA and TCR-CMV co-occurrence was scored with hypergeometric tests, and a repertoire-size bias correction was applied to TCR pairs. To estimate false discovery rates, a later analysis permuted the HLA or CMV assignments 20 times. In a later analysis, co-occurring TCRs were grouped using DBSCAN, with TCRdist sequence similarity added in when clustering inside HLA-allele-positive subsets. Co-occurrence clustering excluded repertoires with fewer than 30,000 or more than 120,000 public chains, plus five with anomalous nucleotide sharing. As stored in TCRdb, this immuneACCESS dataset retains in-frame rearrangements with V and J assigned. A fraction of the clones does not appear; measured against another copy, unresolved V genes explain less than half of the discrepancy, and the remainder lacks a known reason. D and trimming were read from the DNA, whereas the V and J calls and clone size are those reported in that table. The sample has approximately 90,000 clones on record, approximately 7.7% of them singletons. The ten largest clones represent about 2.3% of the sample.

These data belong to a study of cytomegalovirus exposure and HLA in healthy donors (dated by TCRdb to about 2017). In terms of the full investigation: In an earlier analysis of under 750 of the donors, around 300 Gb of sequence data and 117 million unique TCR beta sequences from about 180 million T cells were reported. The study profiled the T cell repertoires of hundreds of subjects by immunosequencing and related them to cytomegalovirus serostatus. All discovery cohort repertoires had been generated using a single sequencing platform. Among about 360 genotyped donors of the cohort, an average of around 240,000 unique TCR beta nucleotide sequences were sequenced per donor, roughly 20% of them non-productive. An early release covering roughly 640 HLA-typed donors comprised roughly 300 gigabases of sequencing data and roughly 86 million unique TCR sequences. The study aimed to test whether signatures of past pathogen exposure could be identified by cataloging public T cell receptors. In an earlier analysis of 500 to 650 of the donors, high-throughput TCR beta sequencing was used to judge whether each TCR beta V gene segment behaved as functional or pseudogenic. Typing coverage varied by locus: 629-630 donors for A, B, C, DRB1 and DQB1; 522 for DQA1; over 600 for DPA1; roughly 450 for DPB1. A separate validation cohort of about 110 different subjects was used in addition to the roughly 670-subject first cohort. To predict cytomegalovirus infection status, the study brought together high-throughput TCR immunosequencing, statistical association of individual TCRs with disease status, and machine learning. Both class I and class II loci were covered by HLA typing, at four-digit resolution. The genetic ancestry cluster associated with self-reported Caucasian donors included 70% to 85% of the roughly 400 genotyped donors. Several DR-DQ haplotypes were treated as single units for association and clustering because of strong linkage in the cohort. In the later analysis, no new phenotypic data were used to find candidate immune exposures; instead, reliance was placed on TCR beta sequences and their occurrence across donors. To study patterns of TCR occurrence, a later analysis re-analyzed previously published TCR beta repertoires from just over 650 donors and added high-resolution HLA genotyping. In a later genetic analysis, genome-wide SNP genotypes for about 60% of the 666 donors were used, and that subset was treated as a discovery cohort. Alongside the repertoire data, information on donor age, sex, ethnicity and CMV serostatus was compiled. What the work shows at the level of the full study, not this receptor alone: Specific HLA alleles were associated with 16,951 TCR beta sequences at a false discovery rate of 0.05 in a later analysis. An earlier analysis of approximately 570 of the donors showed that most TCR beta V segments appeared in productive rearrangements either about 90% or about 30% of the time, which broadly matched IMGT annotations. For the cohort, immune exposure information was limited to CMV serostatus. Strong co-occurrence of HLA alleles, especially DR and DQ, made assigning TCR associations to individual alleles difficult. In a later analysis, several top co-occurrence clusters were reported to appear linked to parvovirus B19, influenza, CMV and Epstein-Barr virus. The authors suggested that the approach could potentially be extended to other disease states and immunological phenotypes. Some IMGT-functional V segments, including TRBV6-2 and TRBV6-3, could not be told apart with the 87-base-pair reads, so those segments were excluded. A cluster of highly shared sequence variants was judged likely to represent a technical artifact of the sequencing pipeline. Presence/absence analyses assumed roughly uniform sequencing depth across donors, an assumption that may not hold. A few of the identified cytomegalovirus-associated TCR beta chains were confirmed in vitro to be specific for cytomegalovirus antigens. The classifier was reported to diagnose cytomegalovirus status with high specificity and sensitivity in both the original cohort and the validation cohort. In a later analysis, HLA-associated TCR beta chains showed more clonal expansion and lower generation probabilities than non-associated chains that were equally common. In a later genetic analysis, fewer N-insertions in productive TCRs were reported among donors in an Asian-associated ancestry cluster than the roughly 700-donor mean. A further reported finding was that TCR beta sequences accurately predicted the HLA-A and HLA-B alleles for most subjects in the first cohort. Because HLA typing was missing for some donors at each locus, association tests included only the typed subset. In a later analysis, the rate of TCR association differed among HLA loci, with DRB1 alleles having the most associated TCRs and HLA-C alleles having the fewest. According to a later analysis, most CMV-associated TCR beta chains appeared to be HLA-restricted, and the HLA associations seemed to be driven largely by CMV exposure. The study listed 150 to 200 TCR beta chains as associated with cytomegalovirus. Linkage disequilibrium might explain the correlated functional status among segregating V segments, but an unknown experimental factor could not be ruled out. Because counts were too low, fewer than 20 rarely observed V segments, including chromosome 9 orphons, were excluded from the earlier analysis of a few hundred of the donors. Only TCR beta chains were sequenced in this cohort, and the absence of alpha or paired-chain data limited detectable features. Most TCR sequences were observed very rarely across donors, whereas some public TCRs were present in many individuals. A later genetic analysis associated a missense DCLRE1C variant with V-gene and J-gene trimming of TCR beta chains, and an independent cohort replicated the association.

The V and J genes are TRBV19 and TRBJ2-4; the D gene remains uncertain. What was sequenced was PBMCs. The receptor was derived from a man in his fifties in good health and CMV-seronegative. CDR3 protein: CASSMGSSPPDVQYF. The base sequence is TGTGCCAGTAGTATGGGCTCCTCACCACCCGACGTTCAGTACTTC.